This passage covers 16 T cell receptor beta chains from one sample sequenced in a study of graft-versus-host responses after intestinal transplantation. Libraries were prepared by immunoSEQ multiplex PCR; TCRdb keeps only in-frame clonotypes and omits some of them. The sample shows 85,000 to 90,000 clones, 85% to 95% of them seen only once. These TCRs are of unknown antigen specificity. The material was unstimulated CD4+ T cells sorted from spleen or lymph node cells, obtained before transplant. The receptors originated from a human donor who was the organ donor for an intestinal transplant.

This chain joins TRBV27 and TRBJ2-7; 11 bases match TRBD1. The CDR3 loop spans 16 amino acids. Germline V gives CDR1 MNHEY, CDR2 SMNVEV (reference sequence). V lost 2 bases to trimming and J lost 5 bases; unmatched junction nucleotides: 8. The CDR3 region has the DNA TGTGCCAGCAGTTTACGTCCGGGACAGGGGGTCCACGAGCAGTACTTC. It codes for CASSLRPGQGVHEQYF.

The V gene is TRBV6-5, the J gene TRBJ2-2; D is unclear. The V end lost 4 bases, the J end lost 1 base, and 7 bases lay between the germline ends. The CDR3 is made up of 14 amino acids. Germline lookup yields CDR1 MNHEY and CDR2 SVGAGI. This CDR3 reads CASSLTGNTGELFF. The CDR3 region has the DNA TGTGCCAGCAGTTTGACTGGGAACACCGGGGAGCTGTTTTTT.

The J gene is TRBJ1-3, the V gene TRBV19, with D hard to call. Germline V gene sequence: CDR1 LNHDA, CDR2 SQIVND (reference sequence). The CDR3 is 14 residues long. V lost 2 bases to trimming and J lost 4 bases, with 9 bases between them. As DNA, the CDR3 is TGTGCCAGTAGTATACAGTTTGAAGGAAACACCATATATTTT. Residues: CASSIQFEGNTIYF.

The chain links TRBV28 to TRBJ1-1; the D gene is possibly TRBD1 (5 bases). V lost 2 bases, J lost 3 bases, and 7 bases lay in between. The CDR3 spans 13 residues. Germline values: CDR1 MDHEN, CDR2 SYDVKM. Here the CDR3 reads CASSLVGDTEAFF. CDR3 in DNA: TGTGCCAGCAGTTTAGTAGGGGACACTGAAGCTTTCTTT.

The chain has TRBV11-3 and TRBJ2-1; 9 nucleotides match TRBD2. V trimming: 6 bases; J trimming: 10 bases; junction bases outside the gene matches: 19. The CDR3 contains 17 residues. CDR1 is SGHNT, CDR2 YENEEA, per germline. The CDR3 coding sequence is TGTGCCAGCAGACATCCTGGGGGCGGGGGGGCCTCAGGAGAGCAGTTCTTC. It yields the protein CASRHPGGGGASGEQFF.

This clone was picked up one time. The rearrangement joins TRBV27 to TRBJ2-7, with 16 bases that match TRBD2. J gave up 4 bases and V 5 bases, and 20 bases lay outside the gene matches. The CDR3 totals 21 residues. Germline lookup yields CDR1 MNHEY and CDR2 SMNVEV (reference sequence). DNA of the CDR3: TGTGCCAGCAGTCGGGTTTTGGGACTAGCGGGAGGGGCCCCCGTGGTATACGAGCAGTACTTC. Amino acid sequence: CASSRVLGLAGGAPVVYEQYF.

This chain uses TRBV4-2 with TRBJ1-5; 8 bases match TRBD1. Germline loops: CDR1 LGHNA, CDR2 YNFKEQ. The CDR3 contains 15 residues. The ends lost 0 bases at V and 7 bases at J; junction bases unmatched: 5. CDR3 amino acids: CASSQEVQGGQPQHF. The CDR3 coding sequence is TGTGCCAGCAGCCAAGAAGTACAGGGGGGGCAGCCCCAGCATTTT.

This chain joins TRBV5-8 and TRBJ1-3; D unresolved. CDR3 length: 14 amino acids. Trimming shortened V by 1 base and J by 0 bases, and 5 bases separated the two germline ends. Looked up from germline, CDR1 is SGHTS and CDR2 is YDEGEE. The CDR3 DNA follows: TGTGCCAGCAGCTTGATCAGCTCTGGAAACACCATATATTTT. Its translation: CASSLISSGNTIYF.

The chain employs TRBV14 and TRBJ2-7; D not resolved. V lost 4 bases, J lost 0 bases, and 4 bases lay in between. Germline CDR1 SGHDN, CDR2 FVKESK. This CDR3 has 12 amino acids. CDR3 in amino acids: CASSLSSYEQYF. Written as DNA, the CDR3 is TGTGCCAGCAGCCTATCCTCCTACGAGCAGTACTTC.

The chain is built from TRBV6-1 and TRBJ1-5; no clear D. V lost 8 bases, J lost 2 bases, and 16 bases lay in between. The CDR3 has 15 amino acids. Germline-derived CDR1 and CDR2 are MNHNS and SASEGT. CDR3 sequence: CASVLELWGNQPQHF. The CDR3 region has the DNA TGTGCCAGCGTCTTGGAGTTGTGGGGCAATCAGCCCCAGCATTTT.

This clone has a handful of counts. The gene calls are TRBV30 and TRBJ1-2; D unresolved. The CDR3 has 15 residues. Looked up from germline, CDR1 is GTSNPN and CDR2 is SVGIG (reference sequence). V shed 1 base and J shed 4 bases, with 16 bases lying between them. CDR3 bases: TGTGCCTGGAGTGCCCTAGCCCTGGTTGGCTATGGCTACACCTTC. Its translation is CAWSALALVGYGYTF.

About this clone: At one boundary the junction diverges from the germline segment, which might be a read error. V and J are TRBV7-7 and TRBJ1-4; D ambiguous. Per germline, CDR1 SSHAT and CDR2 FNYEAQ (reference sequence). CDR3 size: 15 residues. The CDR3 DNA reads TGTGCTAGCAGCCCACGGCCGGGGAATAATGAAAAACTGTTTTTT. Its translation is CASSPRPGNNEKLFF.

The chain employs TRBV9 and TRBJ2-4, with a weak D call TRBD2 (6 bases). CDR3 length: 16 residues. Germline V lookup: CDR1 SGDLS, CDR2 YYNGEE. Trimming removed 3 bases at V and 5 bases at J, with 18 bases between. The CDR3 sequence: CASSDSPGVSENIQYF. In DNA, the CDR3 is TGTGCCAGCAGCGACAGTCCGGGGGTCTCGGAAAACATTCAGTACTTC.

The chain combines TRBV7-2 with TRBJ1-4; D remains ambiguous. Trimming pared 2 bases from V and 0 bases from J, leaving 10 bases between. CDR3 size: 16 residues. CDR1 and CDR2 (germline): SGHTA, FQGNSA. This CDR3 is CASSLFPQTTNEKLFF. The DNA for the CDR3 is TGTGCCAGCAGCTTATTCCCACAGACAACTAATGAAAAACTGTTTTTT.

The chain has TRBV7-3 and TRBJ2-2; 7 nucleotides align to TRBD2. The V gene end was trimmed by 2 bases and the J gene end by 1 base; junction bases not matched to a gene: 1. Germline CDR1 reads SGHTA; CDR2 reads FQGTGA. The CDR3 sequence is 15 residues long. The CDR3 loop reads CASSLSGGNTGELFF. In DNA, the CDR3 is TGTGCCAGCAGCTTATCGGGGGGGAACACCGGGGAGCTGTTTTTT.

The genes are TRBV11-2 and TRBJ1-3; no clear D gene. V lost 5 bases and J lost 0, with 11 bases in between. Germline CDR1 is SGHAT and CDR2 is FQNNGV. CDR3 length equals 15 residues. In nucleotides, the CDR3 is TGTGCCAGCAGCCCAGGTTTGGCCTCTGGAAACACCATATATTTT. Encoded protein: CASSPGLASGNTIYF.